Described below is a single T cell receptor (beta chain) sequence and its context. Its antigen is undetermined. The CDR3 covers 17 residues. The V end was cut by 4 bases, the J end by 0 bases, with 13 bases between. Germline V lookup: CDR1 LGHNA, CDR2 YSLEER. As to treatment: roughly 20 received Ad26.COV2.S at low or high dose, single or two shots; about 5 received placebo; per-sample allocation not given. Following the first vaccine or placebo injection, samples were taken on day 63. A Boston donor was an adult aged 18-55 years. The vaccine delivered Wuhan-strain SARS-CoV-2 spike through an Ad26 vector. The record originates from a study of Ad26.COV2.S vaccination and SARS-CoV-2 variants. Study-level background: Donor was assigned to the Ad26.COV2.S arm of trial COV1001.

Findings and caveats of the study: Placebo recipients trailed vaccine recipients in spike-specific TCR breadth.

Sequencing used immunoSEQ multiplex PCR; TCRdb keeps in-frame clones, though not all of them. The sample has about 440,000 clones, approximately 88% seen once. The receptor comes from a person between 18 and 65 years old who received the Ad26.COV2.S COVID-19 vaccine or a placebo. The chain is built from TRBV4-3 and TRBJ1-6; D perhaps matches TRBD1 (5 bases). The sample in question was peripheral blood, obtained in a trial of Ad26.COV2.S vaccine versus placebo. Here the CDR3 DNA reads TGCGCCAGCAGCCTCGGACGGGGGAGCTCCTATAATTCACCCCTCCACTTT. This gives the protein CASSLGRGSSYNSPLHF.